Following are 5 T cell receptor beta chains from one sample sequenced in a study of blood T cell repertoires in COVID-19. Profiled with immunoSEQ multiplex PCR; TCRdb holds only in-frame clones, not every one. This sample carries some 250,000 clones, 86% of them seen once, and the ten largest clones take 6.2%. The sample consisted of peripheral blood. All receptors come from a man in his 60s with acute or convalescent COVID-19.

CDR3 residues: CASSLGLIEQFF. The CDR3 coding sequence is TGTGCCAGCAGCTTGGGTTTAATTGAGCAGTTCTTC. The rearrangement uses TRBV5-5 and TRBJ2-1; D unclear. This CDR3 comprises 12 residues. The V gene lost 0 bases and the J gene lost 9 bases, with 7 bases spanning the gap. The germline V gene has CDR1 SGHKS and CDR2 YYEKEE (reference sequence).

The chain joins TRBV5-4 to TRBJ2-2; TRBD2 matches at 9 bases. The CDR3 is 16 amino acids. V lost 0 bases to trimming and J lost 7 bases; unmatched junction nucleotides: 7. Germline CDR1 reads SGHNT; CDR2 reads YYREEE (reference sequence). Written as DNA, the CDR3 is TGTGCCAGCAGCTTGGGGGGCGGGAGGGCCGACGGGGAGCTGTTTTTT. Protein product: CASSLGGGRADGELFF. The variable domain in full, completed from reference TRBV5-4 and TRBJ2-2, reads ETGVTQSPTHLIKTRGQQVTLRCSSQSGHNTVSWYQQALGQGPQFIFQYYREEENGRGNFPPRFSGLQFPNYSSELNVNALELDDSALYLCASSLGGGRADGELFFGEGSRLTVL.

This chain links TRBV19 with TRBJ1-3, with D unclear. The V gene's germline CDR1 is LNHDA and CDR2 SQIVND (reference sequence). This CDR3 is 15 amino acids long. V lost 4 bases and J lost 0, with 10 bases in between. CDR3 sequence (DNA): TGTGCCAGTAGTAGGGCAGGCCTCTCTGGAAACACCATATATTTT. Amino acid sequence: CASSRAGLSGNTIYF.

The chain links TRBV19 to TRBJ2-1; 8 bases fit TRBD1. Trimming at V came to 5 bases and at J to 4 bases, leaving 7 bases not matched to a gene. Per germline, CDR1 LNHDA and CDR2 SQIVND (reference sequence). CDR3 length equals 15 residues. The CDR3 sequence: CASSPRQGAYNEQFF. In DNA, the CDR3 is TGTGCCAGTAGTCCCCGGCAGGGGGCGTACAATGAGCAGTTCTTC.

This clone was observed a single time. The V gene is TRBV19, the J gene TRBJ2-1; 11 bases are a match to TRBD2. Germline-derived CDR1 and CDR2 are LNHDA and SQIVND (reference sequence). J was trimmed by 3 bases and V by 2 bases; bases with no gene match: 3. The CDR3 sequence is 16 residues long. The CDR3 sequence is CASSILAGGYYNEQFF. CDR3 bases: TGTGCCAGTAGTATACTAGCGGGAGGCTACTACAATGAGCAGTTCTTC.